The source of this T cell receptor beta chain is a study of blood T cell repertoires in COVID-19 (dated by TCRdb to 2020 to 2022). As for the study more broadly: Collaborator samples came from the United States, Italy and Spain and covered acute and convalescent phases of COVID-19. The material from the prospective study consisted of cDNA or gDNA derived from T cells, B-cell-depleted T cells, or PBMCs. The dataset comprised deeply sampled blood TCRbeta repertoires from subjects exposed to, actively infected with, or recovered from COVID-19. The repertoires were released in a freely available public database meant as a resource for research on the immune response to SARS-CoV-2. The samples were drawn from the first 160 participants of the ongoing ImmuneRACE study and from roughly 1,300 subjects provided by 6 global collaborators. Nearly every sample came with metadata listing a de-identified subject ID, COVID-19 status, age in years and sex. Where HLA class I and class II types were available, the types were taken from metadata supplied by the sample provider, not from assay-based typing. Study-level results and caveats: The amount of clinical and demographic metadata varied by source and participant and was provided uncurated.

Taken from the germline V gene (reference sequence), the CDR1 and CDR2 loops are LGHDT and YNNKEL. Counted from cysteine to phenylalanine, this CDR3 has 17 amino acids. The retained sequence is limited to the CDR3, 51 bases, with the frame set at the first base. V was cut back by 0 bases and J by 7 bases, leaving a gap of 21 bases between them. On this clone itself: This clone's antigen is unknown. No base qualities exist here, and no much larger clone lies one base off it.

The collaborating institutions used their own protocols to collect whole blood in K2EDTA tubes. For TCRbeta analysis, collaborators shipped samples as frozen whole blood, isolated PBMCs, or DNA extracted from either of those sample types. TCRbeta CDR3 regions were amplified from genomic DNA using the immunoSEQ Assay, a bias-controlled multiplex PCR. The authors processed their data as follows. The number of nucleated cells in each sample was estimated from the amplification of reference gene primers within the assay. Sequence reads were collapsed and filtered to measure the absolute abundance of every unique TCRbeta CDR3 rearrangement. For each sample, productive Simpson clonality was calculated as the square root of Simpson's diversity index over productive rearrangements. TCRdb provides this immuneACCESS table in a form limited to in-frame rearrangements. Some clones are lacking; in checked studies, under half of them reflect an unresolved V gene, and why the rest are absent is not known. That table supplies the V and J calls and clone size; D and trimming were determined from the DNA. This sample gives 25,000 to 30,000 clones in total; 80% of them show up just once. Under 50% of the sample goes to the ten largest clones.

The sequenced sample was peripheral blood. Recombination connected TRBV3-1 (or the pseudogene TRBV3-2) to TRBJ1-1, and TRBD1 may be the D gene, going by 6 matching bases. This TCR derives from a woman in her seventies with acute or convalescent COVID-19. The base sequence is TGTGCCAGCAGCCAAGAGGGAGGGGGAATCGGTCTGGGTGAAGCTTTCTTT. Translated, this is CASSQEGGGIGLGEAFF.